The clone carrying this T cell receptor beta chain appeared a few times. Its antigen is undetermined. This sample was included in a study of T-cell memory formation after mild COVID-19. Study at large: Most TCR clusters belonged to a single donor.

The CDR3 runs 11 residues. V was cut by 8 bases and J by 4 bases, with 8 bases left in between. Study-wide points: In pre-infection memory, a portion of responding clones appeared, which suggested that cross-reactive memory joined. From day 15 to 85, contracting clones were balanced between CD4 and CD8, whereas later expanders leaned toward CD4+. CD8+ contracting clones occupied EMRA, while CD4+ ones occupied mainly CM and EM.

TCRdb fed the 5' RACE reads into MiXCR, producing one record per CDR3 protein. The sample shows hundreds of thousands of distinct CDR3 sequences, about 23% of them seen only once. The chain links TRBV12-3 or TRBV12-4 to TRBJ2-5; no clear D. What was sequenced was PBMCs or a T cell subset sorted from them (not recorded which). This receptor was obtained from an adult woman who had mild COVID-19 (a few samples of this study predate the infection). Cell type and time point are not known. In DNA form, the CDR3 reads TGTGCCAGCGCTCGTGGAGAGACCCAGTACTTC. It encodes CASARGETQYF.